This record looks at one T cell receptor beta chain sequence and its context. The sample comes from a study of brain metastases from non-small cell lung cancer. Trimming took 3 bases from V and 2 from J; bases not matched to a gene: 1. Germline loops: CDR1 SGHRS, CDR2 YFSETQ. The CDR3 extends over 15 amino acids. Assay: immunoSEQ multiplex PCR; the TCRdb copy retains only in-frame clones and omits some. Here the sample spans several thousand clones, around four fifths being singletons. The sequenced material came from primary lung tumor tissue. The gene calls are TRBV5-1 and TRBJ2-2; the match to TRBD2 covers 10 bases. The TCR comes from a donor at least 40 years old with non-small cell lung cancer. For the CDR3, the DNA is TGCGCCAGCAGCTGGACTAGCGGAAACACCGGGGAGCTGTTTTTT. Translating it yields CASSWTSGNTGELFF.